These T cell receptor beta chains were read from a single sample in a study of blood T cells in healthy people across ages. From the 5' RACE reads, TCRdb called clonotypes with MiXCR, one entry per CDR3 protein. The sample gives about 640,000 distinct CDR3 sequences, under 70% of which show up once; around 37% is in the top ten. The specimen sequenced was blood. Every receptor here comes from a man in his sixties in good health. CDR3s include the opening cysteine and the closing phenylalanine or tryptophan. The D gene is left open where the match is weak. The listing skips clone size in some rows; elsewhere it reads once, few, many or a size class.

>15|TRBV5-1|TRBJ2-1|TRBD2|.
TGCGCCAGCAGCGCTAGCGGCTTCTCCTACAATGAGCAGTTCTTC
CASSASGFSYNEQFF
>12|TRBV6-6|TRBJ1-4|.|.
TGTGCCAGCAGCAGCAGTAATGAAAAACTGTTTTTT
CASSSSNEKLFF
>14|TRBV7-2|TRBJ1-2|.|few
TGTGCCAGCAGCTTAGGCTGGGAGAACTATGGCTACACCTTC
CASSLGWENYGYTF
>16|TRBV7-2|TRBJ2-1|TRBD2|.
TGTGCCAGCAGCTTAGAGGGCGGGGGGGCCTACAATGAGCAGTTCTTC
CASSLEGGGAYNEQFF
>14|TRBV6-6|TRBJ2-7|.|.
TGTGCCAGCAAACCAAGGGACCGCCCCTACGAGCAGTACTTC
CASKPRDRPYEQYF
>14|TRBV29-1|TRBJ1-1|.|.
TGCAGCGTTGGGGGCCCGGGCATGAACACTGAAGCTTTCTTT
CSVGGPGMNTEAFF
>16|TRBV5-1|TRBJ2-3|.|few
TGCGCCAGCAGCTTGGGTGGGGGCCGCAGCACAGATACGCAGTATTTT
CASSLGGGRSTDTQYF
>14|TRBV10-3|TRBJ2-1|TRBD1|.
TGTGCCATCAGCACCGGGACAGGGGACAATGAGCAGTTCTTC
CAISTGTGDNEQFF
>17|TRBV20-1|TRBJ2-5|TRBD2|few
TGCAGTGCTCGAGCCGTCTCCCTTACGGGGGGGATGGAGACCCAGTACTTC
CSARAVSLTGGMETQYF
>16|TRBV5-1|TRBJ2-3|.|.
TGCGCCAGCAGCTTGCGGGGGAAGGCATTCACAGATACGCAGTATTTT
CASSLRGKAFTDTQYF
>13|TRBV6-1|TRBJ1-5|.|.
TGTGCCAGCAGTGACCCGGTTGGCCAGCCCCAGCATTTT
CASSDPVGQPQHF
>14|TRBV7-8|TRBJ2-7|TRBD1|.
TGTGCCAGCAGCCCTCGACAGGGGGGCTACGAGCAGTACTTC
CASSPRQGGYEQYF
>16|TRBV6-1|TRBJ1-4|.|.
TGTGCCAGCAGTGATTCGGACACCGGGACTAATGAAAAACTGTTTTTT
CASSDSDTGTNEKLFF
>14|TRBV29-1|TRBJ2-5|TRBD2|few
TGCAGCGCGTCGGGGGGGCGTGAGTGGGAGACCCAGTACTTC
CSASGGREWETQYF
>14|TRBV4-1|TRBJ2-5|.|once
TGCGCCAGCAGCCAAGACATTTACCAAGAGACCCAGTACTTC
CASSQDIYQETQYF
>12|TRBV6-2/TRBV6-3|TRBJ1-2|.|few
TGTGCCAGCAACAATGGGCCCTATGGCTACACCTTC
CASNNGPYGYTF
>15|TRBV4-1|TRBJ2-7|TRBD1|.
TGCGCCAGCAGCCCCGGGACAGCCAACTCCTACGAGCAGTACTTC
CASSPGTANSYEQYF
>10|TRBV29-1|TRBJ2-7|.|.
TGCAGCGTTGCACTTAACGAGCAGTACTTC
CSVALNEQYF
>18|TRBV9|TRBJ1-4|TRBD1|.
TGTGCCAGCAGCACCGGACAGGTTGGGGGTGCAACTAATGAAAAACTGTTTTTT
CASSTGQVGGATNEKLFF
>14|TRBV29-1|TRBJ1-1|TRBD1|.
TGCAGCGTCCCGGAGACAGGGAGGAACACTGAAGCTTTCTTT
CSVPETGRNTEAFF
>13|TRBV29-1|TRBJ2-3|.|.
TGCAGCGTTGTACTGGCGGCGGCAGATACGCAGTATTTT
CSVVLAAADTQYF
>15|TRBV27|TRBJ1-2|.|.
TGTGCCAGCAGTTTATCGATTTTGGGGGCTAGTGGCTACACCTTC
CASSLSILGASGYTF
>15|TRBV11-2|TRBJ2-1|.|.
TGTGCCAGCAGCTTCAGGGTTGGCTACTACAATGAGCAGTTCTTC
CASSFRVGYYNEQFF
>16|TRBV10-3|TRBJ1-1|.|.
TGTGCCGTCAGTGATTTGACAGCCAGAAACGGTGGTGAAGCTTTCTTT
CAVSDLTARNGGEAFF
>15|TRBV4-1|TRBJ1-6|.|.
TGCGCCAGCAGCCAAGAAACGATTCCTAATTCACCCCTCCACTTT
CASSQETIPNSPLHF
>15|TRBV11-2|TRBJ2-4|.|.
TGTGCCAGCAGCTTAGACCCGGGACAAGTTAGGGAGCAGTACTTC
CASSLDPGQVREQYF
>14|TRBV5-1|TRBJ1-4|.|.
TGCGCCAGCAGCTTGGGGGTGGCTAATGAAAAACTGTTTTTT
CASSLGVANEKLFF
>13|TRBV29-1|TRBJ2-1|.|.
TGCAGCGTTGCGGTGGTAGCTTACAATGAGCAGTTCTTC
CSVAVVAYNEQFF
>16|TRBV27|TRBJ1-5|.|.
TGTGCCAGCAGTTTATCTTCTGGGTTTAGCAATCAGCCCCAGCATTTT
CASSLSSGFSNQPQHF
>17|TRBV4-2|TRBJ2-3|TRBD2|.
TGTGCCAGCAGCCAAGTCGGGAGGACTAGCGGGGCCAGTACGCAGTATTTT
CASSQVGRTSGASTQYF
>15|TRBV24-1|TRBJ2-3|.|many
TGTGCCACCAGTGGTACAGGGGGGGGCACAGATACGCAGTATTTT
CATSGTGGGTDTQYF
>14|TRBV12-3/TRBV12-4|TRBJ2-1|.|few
TGTGCCAGCAGTTTAGCATCTGGAGCCAATGAGCAGTTCTTC
CASSLASGANEQFF
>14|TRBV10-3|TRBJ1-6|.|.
TGTGCCATCAGTGTGGAACGGCATAATTCACCCCTCCACTTT
CAISVERHNSPLHF
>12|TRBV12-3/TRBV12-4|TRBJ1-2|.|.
TGTGCCAGCAGCTCAGGGTGGGGGGGCTACACCTTC
CASSSGWGGYTF
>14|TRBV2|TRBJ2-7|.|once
TGTGCCAGCAGGGGTATGGGACCGTCCTACGAGCAGTACTTC
CASRGMGPSYEQYF